The 28 T cell receptor beta chains listed next were all sequenced from one sample in a study of blood T cell repertoires in COVID-19. Sequenced by immunoSEQ multiplex PCR; TCRdb stores in-frame clones only, minus some. The sample records 110,000 to 150,000 clones, around 79% being singletons. Sequencing used peripheral blood. The receptors derive from a woman aged 70 to 79 with COVID-19, enrolled during active disease.

This chain uses TRBV9 with TRBJ1-1, with 11 bases fitting TRBD1. The CDR3 runs 14 residues. Per germline, CDR1 SGDLS and CDR2 YYNGEE. With 4 bases clipped from V and 7 bases from J, the junction kept 6 bases outside the gene matches. This CDR3 is CASSPGTGGGEAFF. The CDR3 DNA reads as TGTGCCAGCAGCCCCGGGACAGGGGGGGGTGAAGCTTTCTTT.

V and J are TRBV19 and TRBJ1-5, with D perhaps matching TRBD1 (5 bases). Germline assignment: CDR1 LNHDA and CDR2 SQIVND (reference sequence). CDR3 length: 15 residues. The V end was cut by 10 bases, the J end by 2 bases, with 18 bases between. This CDR3 is CATPTRGCCNQPQHF. The CDR3 bases are TGTGCCACCCCTACCCGGGGGTGTTGCAATCAGCCCCAGCATTTT.

The chain carries TRBV7-9 and TRBJ2-3, with D maybe TRBD2 (7 bases). Trimming took off 4 bases at V and 2 bases at J, with 22 bases between the two ends. Germline CDR1 SEHNR, CDR2 FQNEAQ (reference sequence). The CDR3 covers 18 residues. CDR3 nucleotides: TGTGCCAGCAGCTCTGGGTCTAGGGGGGGAAAGAACACAGATACGCAGTATTTT. Encoded protein: CASSSGSRGGKNTDTQYF.

This chain uses TRBV28 with TRBJ1-3, with 8 bases lining up with TRBD1. This CDR3 is 15 amino acids long. Germline CDR1 MDHEN, CDR2 SYDVKM. V was pared by 6 bases and J by 3 bases, with 7 bases of the junction left unmatched. The CDR3 is CASRAQGAYGNTIYF. CDR3 coding DNA: TGTGCCAGCAGAGCTCAGGGGGCGTATGGAAACACCATATATTTT.

The V and J genes are TRBV10-3 and TRBJ1-6, with 7 bases that match TRBD1. The germline V gene encodes CDR1 ENHRY and CDR2 SYGVKD. After removal of 2 bases from V and 10 bases from J, the junction contained 5 bases not matched to a gene. CDR3 length: 14 residues. This chain's CDR3 is CAISEAAGGSPLHF. CDR3 DNA: TGTGCCATCAGTGAGGCGGCAGGGGGATCACCCCTCCACTTT.

This clone has only a few counts. This sequence joins TRBV30 and TRBJ2-1; no firm D call. The ends were cut back, 2 bases at V and 8 bases at J, with 16 bases in the middle. CDR3 length equals 14 residues. Per the germline V gene, CDR1 is GTSNPN and CDR2 is SVGIG (reference sequence). In DNA, the CDR3 is TGTGCCTGGAGTTCAGGTTCCAGGTTCCATGAGCAGTTCTTC. Its translation is CAWSSGSRFHEQFF. Supplemented by reference TRBV30 and TRBJ2-1, the full variable domain reads SQTIHQWPATLVQPVGSPLSLECTVEGTSNPNLYWYRQAAGRGLQLLFYSVGIGQISSEVPQNLSASRPQDRQFILSSKKLLLSDSGFYLCAWSSGSRFHEQFFGPGTRLTVL.

The chain is built from TRBV5-4 and TRBJ1-2; weak D call: TRBD1 (6 bases). Trimming stripped 4 bases from V and 6 bases from J, with 13 bases between. CDR1 SGHNT and CDR2 YYREEE come from the germline V gene (reference sequence). The CDR3 has 13 residues. The CDR3 DNA follows: TGTGCCAGCAGCCTATCACAGGGCAATGGCTACACCTTC. Its protein is CASSLSQGNGYTF.

V gene TRBV25-1 combines with J gene TRBJ1-2; D is perhaps TRBD1 (6 bases). V dropped 4 bases and J dropped 7 bases, with 13 bases sitting between them. This CDR3 is built from 13 residues. The germline CDR1 and CDR2 sequences are MGHDK and SYGVNS. The CDR3: CASSGDQTGGYTF. The CDR3, as DNA: TGTGCCAGCAGTGGCGATCAGACAGGTGGCTACACCTTC.

The chain recombines TRBV7-9 with TRBJ2-5; 7 bases are shared with TRBD2. CDR1 is SEHNR and CDR2 is FQNEAQ in the germline V gene (reference sequence). The CDR3 sequence is 13 residues long. V lost 4 bases to trimming and J lost 3 bases; unmatched junction nucleotides: 2. CDR3 bases: TGTGCCAGCAGCTCCGCGGGGGAAGAGACCCAGTACTTC. This translates into CASSSAGEETQYF. Full variable domain (outside the CDR3, taken from reference TRBV7-9 and TRBJ2-5): DTGVSQNPRHKITKRGQNVTFRCDPISEHNRLYWYRQTLGQGPEFLTYFQNEAQLEKSRLLSDRFSAERPKGSFSTLEIQRTEQGDSAMYLCASSSAGEETQYFGPGTRLLVL.

The V and J genes are TRBV18 and TRBJ2-5; tentatively, D is TRBD2 (6 bases). Trimming stripped 3 bases from V and 4 bases from J, with 12 bases between. This CDR3 has 14 residues. Looked up from germline, CDR1 is KGHSH and CDR2 is LQKENI. The CDR3 sequence: CASSPYGTSETQYF. The CDR3 DNA sequence: TGTGCCAGCTCACCCTATGGGACTTCAGAGACCCAGTACTTC.

This chain links TRBV30 with TRBJ1-6, with D unresolved. The CDR3 totals 13 residues. CDR1 GTSNPN and CDR2 SVGIG come from the germline V gene (reference sequence). Trimming stripped 2 bases from V and 6 bases from J, with 8 bases between. The CDR3 sequence: CAWSKAGNSPLHF. In DNA form, the CDR3 reads TGTGCCTGGAGTAAGGCGGGTAATTCACCCCTCCACTTT.

The chain combines TRBV7-2 with TRBJ2-2; D unresolved. The CDR3 is made up of 14 amino acids. Germline V CDR1 and CDR2: SGHTA, FQGNSA. V dropped 1 base and J dropped 4 bases, with 7 bases sitting between them. CDR3 nucleotide sequence: TGTGCCAGCAGCTTAGGCCCGGTCACCGGGGAGCTGTTTTTT. Amino acid sequence: CASSLGPVTGELFF.

This chain uses TRBV4-3 with TRBJ2-1; TRBD2 agrees at 8 bases. This CDR3 has 17 residues. Trimming took 4 bases from V and 5 from J; bases not matched to a gene: 13. Germline CDR1 is LGHNA and CDR2 is YSLEER. The CDR3 region is CASSLSLAGRVNNEQFF. The DNA for the CDR3 is TGCGCCAGCAGCCTCTCCTTAGCGGGGAGGGTGAACAATGAGCAGTTCTTC.

This clone was seen once. This chain links TRBV7-3 with TRBJ2-1; a weak D match, TRBD1 (5 bases). This CDR3 spans 13 amino acids. Germline CDR1 is SGHTA and CDR2 is FQGTGA. The V gene lost 4 bases and the J gene lost 3 bases, with 7 bases spanning the gap. The CDR3 region has the DNA TGTGCCAGCAGCTCGACAGTCTACAATGAGCAGTTCTTC. Its translation is CASSSTVYNEQFF. Based on the CDR3 plus reference TRBV7-3 and TRBJ2-1, the full variable domain is GAGVSQTPSNKVTEKGKYVELRCDPISGHTALYWYRQSLGQGPEFLIYFQGTGAADDSGLPNDRFFAVRPEGSVSTLKIQRTERGDSAVYLCASSSTVYNEQFFGPGTRLTVL.

This chain uses TRBV11-2 with TRBJ1-1; 10 nucleotides align to TRBD1. The trim removed 5 bases at V and 4 bases at J, leaving 7 bases unmatched. CDR1 is SGHAT, CDR2 FQNNGV, per germline. The length of the CDR3 is 15 residues. CDR3 residues: CASSPPGTGVTEAFF. CDR3 bases: TGTGCCAGCAGCCCCCCCGGGACAGGGGTCACTGAAGCTTTCTTT. Full variable domain (rest looked up from reference TRBV11-2 and TRBJ1-1): EAGVAQSPRYKIIEKRQSVAFWCNPISGHATLYWYQQILGQGPKLLIQFQNNGVVDDSQLPKDRFSAERLKGVDSTLKIQPAKLEDSAVYLCASSPPGTGVTEAFFGQGTRLTVV.

The rearrangement links TRBV11-2 to TRBJ1-1, with D perhaps matching TRBD1 (5 bases). The V and J ends lost 5 bases and 1 base respectively, with 11 bases between them. The CDR3 loop spans 14 amino acids. Germline CDR1 reads SGHAT; CDR2 reads FQNNGV. CDR3: CASSPLGPNTEAFF. The CDR3 DNA is TGTGCCAGCAGCCCATTGGGGCCGAACACTGAAGCTTTCTTT.

J is TRBJ2-2 and V is TRBV5-4; weak D call: TRBD2 (7 bases). The germline CDR1 and CDR2 sequences are SGHNT and YYREEE (reference sequence). Trimming cost V 4 bases and J 5 bases, with 15 bases left between them. There are 15 residues in the CDR3. In DNA, the CDR3 is TGTGCCAGCAGCCGGGCGGGGGCCCCTACCGGGGAGCTGTTTTTT. Residues: CASSRAGAPTGELFF.

The gene calls are TRBV3-1 (or the pseudogene TRBV3-2) and TRBJ1-5, with D maybe TRBD1 (5 bases). CDR1 is LGHDT and CDR2 is YNNKEL in the germline V gene (reference sequence). The CDR3 has 17 amino acids. V was shortened by 3 bases and J by 6 bases, with 21 bases between the two germline ends. The CDR3 nucleotides read TGTGCCAGCAGCCAGGGATCGGGGGGGAGCAGCGGTCAGCCCCAGCATTTT. Translation: CASSQGSGGSSGQPQHF.

The V call is TRBV19, the J call TRBJ1-2; D uncertain. CDR1 LNHDA and CDR2 SQIVND come from the germline V gene (reference sequence). V shed 5 bases and J shed 2 bases, with 15 bases lying between them. This CDR3 has 15 amino acids. CDR3 in amino acids: CASSWAGGPNYGYTF. CDR3 in DNA: TGTGCCAGTAGTTGGGCCGGTGGGCCCAACTATGGCTACACCTTC.

The genes are TRBV15 and TRBJ1-2; TRBD1 agrees at 7 bases. Looked up from germline, CDR1 is LNHNV and CDR2 is YYDKDF (reference sequence). The CDR3 runs 15 residues. With V trimmed by 4 bases and J by 8 bases, 13 bases remained unmatched. The CDR3 bases are TGTGCCACCAGCAAACGAGGGACAGAGAAGGACGGCTACACCTTC. It yields the protein CATSKRGTEKDGYTF.

The chain links TRBV7-2 to TRBJ2-7, with D tentatively TRBD2 (6 bases). Trimming left V 4 bases short and J 0 bases short, with 13 bases between. Germline assignment: CDR1 SGHTA and CDR2 FQGNSA. The CDR3 is made up of 15 amino acids. CDR3 DNA sequence: TGTGCCAGCAGCTACGACGGGGACTCCTCCTACGAGCAGTACTTC. It is translated as CASSYDGDSSYEQYF.

The J gene is TRBJ1-1, the V gene TRBV3-1 (or the pseudogene TRBV3-2); D may be TRBD1 (6 bases). Trimming took 4 bases from V and 10 from J, leaving 25 bases between them. The CDR3 extends over 16 amino acids. CDR1 is LGHDT and CDR2 is YNNKEL in the germline V gene (reference sequence). In nucleotides, the CDR3 is TGTGCCAGCAGCCCAATAACTATCCTGGAACAGGGAGCAGCTTTCTTT. It translates to CASSPITILEQGAAFF.

The rearrangement links TRBV15 to TRBJ2-7; TRBD1 is a possible D gene (7 bases). The V gene lost 6 bases and the J gene lost 2 bases, with 14 bases spanning the gap. This CDR3 has 14 amino acids. CDR1 is LNHNV, CDR2 YYDKDF, per germline (reference sequence). In nucleotides, the CDR3 is TGTGCCACCAGTCCTGGAGGGACAGCCTACGAGCAGTACTTC. Translation gives CATSPGGTAYEQYF. Full variable domain (remainder filled in from reference TRBV15 and TRBJ2-7): DAMVIQNPRYQVTQFGKPVTLSCSQTLNHNVMYWYQQKSSQAPKLLFHYYDKDFNNEADTPDNFQSRRPNTSFCFLDIRSPGLGDTAMYLCATSPGGTAYEQYFGPGTRLTVT.

This chain joins TRBV30 and TRBJ2-7; 8 bases align to TRBD1. Germline V CDR1 and CDR2: GTSNPN, SVGIG (reference sequence). The length of the CDR3 is 14 residues. V shed 4 bases and J 5 bases; nucleotides not matched to a gene: 10. CDR3 DNA: TGTGCCTGGACCACGCGGGACAGGCCCCACGAGCAGTACTTC. This translates into CAWTTRDRPHEQYF.

V usage is TRBV7-9 and J usage is TRBJ1-5, with 10 bases aligning to TRBD1. V lost 5 bases and J lost 4; bases outside the gene matches: 14. Germline V gene lookup returns CDR1 SEHNR and CDR2 FQNEAQ (reference sequence). This CDR3 spans 18 amino acids. The CDR3 region is CASSLQPGTGATNQPQHF. The CDR3 DNA sequence: TGTGCCAGCAGCCTCCAGCCCGGGACAGGGGCGACAAATCAGCCCCAGCATTTT.

This clone has just a few counts. This chain joins TRBV27 and TRBJ2-7, with 8 bases fitting TRBD1. The junction had 9 bases not matched to a gene; V was cut back by 5 bases and J by 9 bases. The CDR3 spans 13 residues. From germline, CDR1 is MNHEY and CDR2 SMNVEV (reference sequence). The CDR3 loop is CASSRQGAEAQYF. In nucleotides, the CDR3 is TGTGCCAGCAGTCGCCAGGGGGCTGAAGCGCAGTACTTC.

The chain links TRBV5-1 to TRBJ2-1; 7 nucleotides line up with TRBD1. Germline V gene sequence: CDR1 SGHRS, CDR2 YFSETQ. This CDR3 is 14 amino acids long. V shed 5 bases and J 4 bases; nucleotides not matched to a gene: 6. The CDR3 bases are TGCGCCAGCAGACCGGGACAGACATACAATGAGCAGTTCTTC. Encoded protein: CASRPGQTYNEQFF.

This chain connects TRBV11-1 to TRBJ1-1, with D uncertain. Per germline, CDR1 SGHAT and CDR2 FQDESV (reference sequence). Trimming took 8 bases from V and 7 from J, leaving 17 bases between them. The CDR3 is 13 residues long. The CDR3 DNA is TGTGCCAGCCGATCTCGAATGGCTGTTGAAGCTTTCTTT. Protein sequence: CASRSRMAVEAFF.